These 29 T cell receptor beta chains came from one sample sequenced in a study of blood T cell repertoires in COVID-19. Repertoires were generated with immunoSEQ multiplex PCR, while TCRdb's copy carries only in-frame clones and drops some. This sample has approximately 240,000 clones, with roughly 86% found just once. Sequencing was carried out using peripheral blood. The receptors were gathered from a man between 45 and 60 years old with acute or convalescent COVID-19.

Regarding this clone: One junction end disagrees with the germline gene, perhaps due to a read error. The genes are TRBV5-1 and TRBJ2-1; the match to TRBD2 covers 7 bases. Germline V lookup: CDR1 SGHRS, CDR2 YFSETQ. The CDR3 contains 12 residues. The DNA for the CDR3 is TGCGCCAGCAGCCCGGGGTTGCGGGAGCTGTTCTTC. It yields the protein CASSPGLRELFF.

The sample holds one count of this clone. This rearrangement joins TRBV23-1 to TRBJ2-7; 7 nucleotides line up with TRBD1. TRBV23-1 is reported as an ORF; its role is uncertain. CDR3 length equals 15 residues. With 0 bases clipped from V and 2 bases from J, the junction kept 4 bases outside the gene matches. In nucleotides, the CDR3 is TGCGCCAGCAGTCAATCGGGGACAGAGACCTACGAGCAGTACTTC. Residues: CASSQSGTETYEQYF.

The chain is built from TRBV29-1 and TRBJ2-3, with a tentative D call TRBD1 (6 bases). This CDR3 is 11 amino acids long. Germline CDR1 SQVTM, CDR2 ANQGSEA. The V gene lost 7 bases and the J gene lost 6 bases, with 11 bases spanning the gap. In nucleotides, the CDR3 is TGCAGCGGCTATCAGGGGGATACGCAGTATTTT. Protein: CSGYQGDTQYF.

V gene TRBV27 combines with J gene TRBJ2-7; TRBD1 aligns across 8 bases. The CDR3 sequence is 13 residues long. Germline CDR1 and CDR2: MNHEY and SMNVEV (reference sequence). The V gene end was trimmed by 3 bases and the J gene end by 3 bases; junction bases not matched to a gene: 1. CDR3 residues: CASSLGQDYEQYF. As DNA, the CDR3 is TGTGCCAGCAGTTTGGGACAGGACTACGAGCAGTACTTC.

The rearrangement uses TRBV19 and TRBJ2-3; 10 bases line up with TRBD1. The CDR3 is 16 residues long. With V trimmed by 6 bases and J by 1 base, 7 bases remained unmatched. Germline CDR1 and CDR2: LNHDA and SQIVND (reference sequence). The CDR3 loop reads CASRSAGQGGTDTQYF. DNA of the CDR3: TGTGCCAGTAGAAGCGCAGGACAGGGGGGCACAGATACGCAGTATTTT. The full variable domain, rest sourced from reference TRBV19 and TRBJ2-3, is DGGITQSPKYLFRKEGQNVTLSCEQNLNHDAMYWYRQDPGQGLRLIYYSQIVNDFQKGDIAEGYSVSREKKESFPLTVTSAQKNPTAFYLCASRSAGQGGTDTQYFGPGTRLTVL.

The chain links TRBV28 to TRBJ2-2; D is possibly TRBD2 (6 bases). CDR3 size: 16 residues. The V end was cut by 3 bases, the J end by 5 bases, with 16 bases between. CDR1 is MDHEN and CDR2 is SYDVKM in the germline V gene. CDR3 DNA sequence: TGTGCCAGCAGTTTGGGGGGAAGAGAGGAGACCGGGGAGCTGTTTTTT. The encoded protein is CASSLGGREETGELFF.

The table lists this clone with a few counts. The chain is built from TRBV27 and TRBJ2-2, with 12 bases lining up with TRBD2. The CDR3 is made up of 19 amino acids. V trimming: 3 bases; J trimming: 0 bases; junction bases outside the gene matches: 8. Germline-derived CDR1 and CDR2 are MNHEY and SMNVEV (reference sequence). CDR3 DNA: TGTGCCAGCAGTTTTCCCTTGACTAGCGGGGGTCCGAACACCGGGGAGCTGTTTTTT. This gives the protein CASSFPLTSGGPNTGELFF.

The J gene is TRBJ1-2, the V gene TRBV3-1 (or the pseudogene TRBV3-2), with D perhaps matching TRBD1 (5 bases). The CDR3 sequence is 12 residues long. Germline CDR1 is LGHDT and CDR2 is YNNKEL (reference sequence). Between the trimmed V and J ends, which lost 6 bases and 7 bases, there was a span of 12 bases. The DNA for the CDR3 is TGTGCCAGCAGGCAGCAGGGTTCTGGCTACACCTTC. Its protein is CASRQQGSGYTF.

The chain joins TRBV28 to TRBJ1-5, with TRBD1 matching 8 bases. Unmatched junction bases numbered 14, after V lost 5 bases and J lost 8 bases. CDR1 MDHEN and CDR2 SYDVKM come from the germline V gene. This CDR3 has 16 amino acids. The CDR3 loop reads CASSPYSTGGAKPQHF. DNA of the CDR3: TGTGCCAGCAGTCCCTACAGCACAGGGGGTGCGAAGCCCCAGCATTTT.

The V gene is TRBV10-3, the J gene TRBJ1-5; TRBD1 might be the D (5 bases). Trimming cost V 2 bases and J 4 bases, with 12 bases left between them. CDR1 and CDR2 from the germline V gene are ENHRY and SYGVKD. This CDR3 spans 15 amino acids. The CDR3 DNA follows: TGTGCCATCAGTGAGGGACGGGAGGGGAATCAGCCCCAGCATTTT. Translated: CAISEGREGNQPQHF.

The rearrangement joins TRBV29-1 to TRBJ2-2; 7 bases agree with TRBD1. J lost 0 bases, V lost 6 bases, and 7 bases had no gene match. Per the germline V gene, CDR1 is SQVTM and CDR2 is ANQGSEA. The CDR3 is made up of 15 amino acids. The chain's CDR3 is CSVIQGLANTGELFF. CDR3 in DNA: TGCAGCGTCATACAGGGGCTCGCGAACACCGGGGAGCTGTTTTTT.

The rearrangement uses TRBV11-2 and TRBJ2-3; the D is unclear. V dropped 0 bases and J dropped 2 bases, with 6 bases sitting between them. The germline CDR1 and CDR2 sequences are SGHAT and FQNNGV. The CDR3 has 14 amino acids. This CDR3 reads CASSLELATDTQYF. The CDR3, as DNA: TGTGCCAGCAGCTTAGAGTTGGCCACAGATACGCAGTATTTT. The full variable domain, rest sourced from reference TRBV11-2 and TRBJ2-3, is EAGVAQSPRYKIIEKRQSVAFWCNPISGHATLYWYQQILGQGPKLLIQFQNNGVVDDSQLPKDRFSAERLKGVDSTLKIQPAKLEDSAVYLCASSLELATDTQYFGPGTRLTVL.

The rearrangement uses TRBV28 and TRBJ2-5; 9 bases match TRBD1. CDR1 and CDR2 from the germline V gene are MDHEN and SYDVKM. V lost 5 bases to trimming and J lost 0 bases; unmatched junction nucleotides: 7. This CDR3 has 16 residues. CDR3 bases: TGTGCCAGCAGTCAGAACAGGGGGCGATACCAAGAGACCCAGTACTTC. Its translation is CASSQNRGRYQETQYF.

The chain uses TRBV2 and TRBJ1-3; the D is unclear. CDR1 and CDR2 (germline): SNHLY, FYNNEI. The CDR3 loop spans 15 amino acids. V gave up 6 bases and J gave up 0 bases, with 12 bases separating them. This CDR3 reads CASRNEGSSGNTIYF. The CDR3 DNA is TGTGCCAGCAGGAACGAAGGGAGCTCTGGAAACACCATATATTTT.

The chain employs TRBV28 and TRBJ2-7; TRBD2 aligns across 7 bases. Germline V gives CDR1 MDHEN, CDR2 SYDVKM. There are 15 residues in the CDR3. With 4 bases clipped from V and 4 bases from J, the junction kept 10 bases outside the gene matches. CDR3 sequence reads: CASSSLAAGSYEQYF. The CDR3 DNA reads as TGTGCCAGCAGTTCCTTGGCAGCGGGGAGTTACGAGCAGTACTTC.

The chain couples TRBV28 to TRBJ2-1, with D perhaps TRBD1 (6 bases). The CDR3 sequence is 14 residues long. Looked up from germline, CDR1 is MDHEN and CDR2 is SYDVKM. The V end was cut by 9 bases, the J end by 8 bases, with 20 bases between. The chain's CDR3 is CASSSGESRHEQFF. In DNA form, the CDR3 reads TGTGCCAGTTCTTCAGGGGAAAGTCGGCATGAGCAGTTCTTC.

The chain uses TRBV10-3 and TRBJ1-4, with a weak D call TRBD1 (5 bases). The CDR3 length is 15 residues. With 3 bases removed from V and 0 bases from J, the gap between germline ends came to 8 bases. Germline V lookup: CDR1 ENHRY, CDR2 SYGVKD. CDR3 coding DNA: TGTGCCATCAGTGACCGGACAACAACTAATGAAAAACTGTTTTTT. Translating it yields CAISDRTTTNEKLFF.

J is TRBJ2-1 and V is TRBV15, with D uncertain. The CDR3 extends over 14 amino acids. The V and J ends lost 8 bases and 6 bases respectively, with 17 bases between them. CDR1 LNHNV and CDR2 YYDKDF come from the germline V gene (reference sequence). CDR3 residues: CATAGFSGPNEQFF. CDR3 sequence (DNA): TGTGCCACCGCTGGGTTCTCGGGTCCCAATGAGCAGTTCTTC.

V gene TRBV7-3 combines with J gene TRBJ2-3, with 7 nucleotides matching TRBD1. CDR1 SGHTA and CDR2 FQGTGA come from the germline V gene. There are 14 residues in the CDR3. V lost 5 bases, J lost 2 bases, and 4 bases stayed unmatched. CDR3 sequence: CASSTGQNTDTQYF. CDR3 in DNA: TGTGCCAGCAGCACGGGACAGAACACAGATACGCAGTATTTT.

This clone was found once. V and J are TRBV5-6 and TRBJ1-1, with 7 bases lining up with TRBD1. CDR1 and CDR2 (germline): SGHDT, YYEEEE. The CDR3 contains 16 residues. The ends lost 5 bases at V and 0 bases at J; junction bases unmatched: 10. The chain's CDR3 is CASSYLDRAVNTEAFF. CDR3 DNA sequence: TGTGCCAGCAGTTACTTAGACAGGGCAGTGAACACTGAAGCTTTCTTT.

CDR3: CASSLRTSTYFTDTQYF. As DNA, the CDR3 is TGTGCCAGCAGCTTACGGACAAGCACGTATTTTACAGATACGCAGTATTTT. This sequence joins TRBV5-6 and TRBJ2-3; the D gene is possibly TRBD1 (5 bases). The CDR3 spans 17 residues. Germline V CDR1 and CDR2: SGHDT, YYEEEE. With 2 bases removed from V and 3 bases from J, the gap between germline ends came to 19 bases.

The genes are TRBV6-5 and TRBJ1-5; no clear D gene. V was trimmed by 8 bases and J by 2 bases, leaving 10 bases between them. CDR3 length: 13 residues. Germline CDR1 is MNHEY and CDR2 is SVGAGI. The CDR3 spells CASGIGGNQPQHF. The CDR3 nucleotides are TGTGCCAGCGGGATCGGGGGCAATCAGCCCCAGCATTTT.

The J gene is TRBJ1-3, the V gene TRBV24-1; the D is unclear. Germline CDR1 reads KGHDR; CDR2 reads SFDVKD. This CDR3 is 19 amino acids long. V lost 4 bases, J lost 0 bases, and 21 bases lay in between. CDR3 amino acids: CATSDSDATMASSGNTIYF. CDR3 nucleotides: TGTGCCACCAGTGACAGTGATGCGACAATGGCAAGCTCTGGAAACACCATATATTTT.

This chain connects TRBV7-3 to TRBJ2-4; 7 nucleotides align to TRBD2. Germline trimming cut 1 base from V and 3 bases from J; bases unmatched to any gene: 9. The CDR3 contains 17 residues. Germline CDR1 and CDR2: SGHTA and FQGTGA. CDR3 sequence reads: CASSLKGPGEGKNIQYF. The CDR3 nucleotides read TGTGCCAGCAGCTTAAAGGGTCCGGGGGAGGGCAAAAACATTCAGTACTTC.

This clone showed up just once. The CDR3 sequence: CASRRTGLGSPLHF. For the CDR3, the DNA is TGTGCCAGCAGGAGGACAGGGCTTGGGTCACCCCTCCACTTT. This chain connects TRBV14 to TRBJ1-6; 8 nucleotides agree with TRBD1. The CDR3 is 14 residues long. The J segment lost 10 bases and the V segment lost 6 bases, leaving 8 bases of the junction unmatched. In germline, CDR1 is SGHDN, CDR2 FVKESK.

The CDR3 loop reads CAISVASQETQYF. CDR3 nucleotide sequence: TGTGCCATCAGTGTGGCCAGTCAAGAGACCCAGTACTTC. The chain recombines TRBV10-3 with TRBJ2-5; D unclear. Germline V gene lookup returns CDR1 ENHRY and CDR2 SYGVKD. V dropped 4 bases and J dropped 2 bases, with 8 bases sitting between them. This CDR3 spans 13 amino acids.

The chain joins TRBV13 to TRBJ2-7; 10 bases fit TRBD1. The V gene's germline CDR1 is PRHDT and CDR2 FYEKMQ (reference sequence). V was clipped by 5 bases and J by 4 bases; unmatched bases: 5. There are 14 residues in the CDR3. In DNA form, the CDR3 reads TGTGCCAGCAGCATCCGGGACAGGGGATACGAGCAGTACTTC. Its protein is CASSIRDRGYEQYF. Filled out from reference TRBV13 and TRBJ2-7, the complete variable domain reads AAGVIQSPRHLIKEKRETATLKCYPIPRHDTVYWYQQGPGQDPQFLISFYEKMQSDKGSIPDRFSAQQFSDYHSELNMSSLELGDSALYFCASSIRDRGYEQYFGPGTRLTVT.

The chain carries TRBV4-1 and TRBJ1-5; D unclear. Between the trimmed V and J ends, which lost 1 base and 1 base, there was a span of 11 bases. Germline assignment: CDR1 MGHRA and CDR2 YSYEKL. The CDR3 has 16 amino acids. CDR3 protein: CASSQGRAGSNQPQHF. CDR3 sequence (DNA): TGCGCCAGCAGCCAAGGGCGGGCCGGCAGCAATCAGCCCCAGCATTTT.

This clone came up a few times. The chain carries TRBV10-2 and TRBJ2-3; TRBD2 might be the D (5 bases). CDR1 is WSHSY, CDR2 SAAADI, per germline. The CDR3 extends over 13 amino acids. Deletions cut 8 bases from V and 4 bases from J, with 13 bases between. The CDR3 coding sequence is TGCGCCAGCGGGGAGACACCTGCAGATACGCAGTATTTT. It is translated as CASGETPADTQYF.